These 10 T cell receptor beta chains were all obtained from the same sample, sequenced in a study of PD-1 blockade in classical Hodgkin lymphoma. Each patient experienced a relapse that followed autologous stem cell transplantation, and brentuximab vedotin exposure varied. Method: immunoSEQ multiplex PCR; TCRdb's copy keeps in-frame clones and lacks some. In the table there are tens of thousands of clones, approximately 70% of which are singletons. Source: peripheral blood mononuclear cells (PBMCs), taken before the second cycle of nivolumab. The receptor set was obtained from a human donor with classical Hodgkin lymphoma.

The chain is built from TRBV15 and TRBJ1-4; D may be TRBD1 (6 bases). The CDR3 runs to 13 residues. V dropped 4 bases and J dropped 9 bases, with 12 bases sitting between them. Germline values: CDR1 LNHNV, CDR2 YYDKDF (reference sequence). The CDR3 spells CATSTGTPKKLFF. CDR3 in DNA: TGTGCCACCAGCACGGGGACACCTAAAAAACTGTTTTTT.

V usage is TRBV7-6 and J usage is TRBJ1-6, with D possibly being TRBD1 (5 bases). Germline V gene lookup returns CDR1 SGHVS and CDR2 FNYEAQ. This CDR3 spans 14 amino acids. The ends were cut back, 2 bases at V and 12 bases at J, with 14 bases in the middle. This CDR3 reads CASSLSFGDGPLHF. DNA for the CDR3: TGTGCCAGCAGCTTAAGTTTTGGGGACGGACCCCTCCACTTT.

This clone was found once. CDR3 coding DNA: TGCAGCGTTCTCGTTGCTAGGGTCGGGGAGCTGTTTTTT. This gives the protein CSVLVARVGELFF. The V gene is TRBV29-1, the J gene TRBJ2-2; the D is unclear. CDR1 and CDR2 (germline): SQVTM, ANQGSEA. CDR3 size: 13 residues. V was shortened by 5 bases and J by 7 bases, with 14 bases between the two germline ends.

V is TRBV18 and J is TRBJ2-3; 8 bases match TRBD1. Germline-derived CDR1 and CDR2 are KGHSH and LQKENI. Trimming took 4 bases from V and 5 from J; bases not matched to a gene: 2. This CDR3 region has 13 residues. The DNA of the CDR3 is TGTGCCAGCTCACTAGACAGGGGAGATACGCAGTATTTT. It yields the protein CASSLDRGDTQYF.

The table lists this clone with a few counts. This chain's CDR3 is CASSSRGGLRGTQYF. The DNA for the CDR3 is TGTGCCAGCAGCTCCAGGGGTGGGCTCCGAGGAACGCAGTATTTT. The V call is TRBV5-5, the J call TRBJ2-3; a weak D match, TRBD1 (6 bases). CDR1 is SGHKS, CDR2 YYEKEE, per germline (reference sequence). This CDR3 is built from 15 residues. V was clipped by 3 bases and J by 9 bases, with 20 bases between them.

The chain's CDR3 is CASSLYTTRAFF. CDR3 nucleotide sequence: TGTGCCAGCAGCTTATATACCACGCGAGCTTTCTTT. The V call is TRBV7-2, the J call TRBJ1-1; D remains unclear. V was cut by 2 bases and J by 10 bases, with 11 bases left in between. CDR1 is SGHTA, CDR2 FQGNSA, per germline. This CDR3 spans 12 amino acids.

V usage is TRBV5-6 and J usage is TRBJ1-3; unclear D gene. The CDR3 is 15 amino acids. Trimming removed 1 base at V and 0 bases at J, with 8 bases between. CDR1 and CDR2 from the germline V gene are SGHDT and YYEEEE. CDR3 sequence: CASSLTPTSGNTIYF. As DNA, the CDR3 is TGTGCCAGCAGCTTGACTCCCACCTCTGGAAACACCATATATTTT.

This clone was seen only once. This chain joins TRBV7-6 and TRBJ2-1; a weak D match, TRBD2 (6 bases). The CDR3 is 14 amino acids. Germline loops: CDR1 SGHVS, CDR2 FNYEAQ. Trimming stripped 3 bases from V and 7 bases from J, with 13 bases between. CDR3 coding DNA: TGTGCCAGCAGCTTGGAGGGTAATGGGAATGAGCAGTTCTTC. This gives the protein CASSLEGNGNEQFF.

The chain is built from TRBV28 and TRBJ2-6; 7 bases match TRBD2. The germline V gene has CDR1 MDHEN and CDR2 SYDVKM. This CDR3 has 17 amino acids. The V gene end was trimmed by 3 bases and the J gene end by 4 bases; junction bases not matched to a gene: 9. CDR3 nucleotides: TGTGCCAGCAGTTTGGGGGGGACCCTGTCCGGGGCCAACGTCCTGACTTTC. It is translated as CASSLGGTLSGANVLTF.

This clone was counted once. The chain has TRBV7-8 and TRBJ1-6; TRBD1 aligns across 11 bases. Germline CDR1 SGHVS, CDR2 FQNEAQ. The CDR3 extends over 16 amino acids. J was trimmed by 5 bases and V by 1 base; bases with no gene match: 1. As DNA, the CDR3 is TGTGCCAGCAGCTTAGGGACAGGGGGCGATAATTCACCCCTCCACTTT. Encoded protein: CASSLGTGGDNSPLHF.